This T cell receptor (beta chain) was identified during a study of T cells after yellow fever vaccination. This clonotype was counted between two and nine times. What it binds is not known. Synthesis of TCR cDNA relied on 5'RACE template switching, which attached a universal primer site and UMIs. Each CDR3 protein is one row after TCRdb ran MiXCR on the 5' RACE reads. The data hold about 130,000 distinct CDR3 sequences, with 5% to 8% observed a single time. Study-level findings and limits: Some clonotypes were seen in both the CD4 and the CD8 compartments. These made up a small share and likely arose from convergent recombination. Abundant clonotypes from the bulk population could get into FACS-sorted repertoires as contaminants. Subsequent to the booster, the majority of primary-vaccination clones reappeared (around 96% CD4, 88% CD8).

Germline loops: CDR1 SGHVS, CDR2 FQNEAQ. The CDR3 sequence is 15 residues long. Trimming removed 5 bases at V and 4 bases at J, with 15 bases between. The specimen comprised CD4+ T cells sorted from PBMCs, sampled 10 days after the yellow fever booster vaccination. This chain joins TRBV7-8 and TRBJ2-1; D gene unclear. This receptor was obtained from a man aged 30 to 45 who received the YFV17D yellow fever vaccine. The CDR3 DNA reads TGTGCCAGCAGCCCAAGGACCAGTAATTACAATGAGCAGTTCTTC. Residues: CASSPRTSNYNEQFF.